What follows describes a single T cell receptor (beta chain). The repertoire was sequenced with immunoSEQ multiplex PCR; TCRdb's copy has only in-frame clones and lacks some. The sample lists 85,000 to 100,000 clones, around 82% occurring once. The CDR3 has 15 residues. This entry is derived from a study of blood T cell repertoires in COVID-19. Source material: peripheral blood. This chain uses TRBV21-1 with TRBJ1-1. TRBV21-1 is an annotated pseudogene. This receptor was taken from a man between 45 and 60 years old who had recovered from COVID-19. Written as DNA, the CDR3 is TGTGCCAGCAGCAAAGGCGCTATGAGGAACACTGAAGCTTTCTTT. Translated, it gives CASSKGAMRNTEAFF.